These 15 T cell receptor beta chains share one sample of origin, sequenced in a study of T-cell reconstitution after alpha-beta-depleted transplantation in children. Library preparation (for TCRbeta) was performed with unique molecular identifiers. TCRdb redid the calling of the PCR reads with MiXCR, one entry per CDR3 protein. The sample includes approximately 800,000 distinct CDR3 sequences, 16% of them seen just once. This material consisted of PBMCs, mostly from graft donor cells, taken 360 days after TCRalphabeta/CD19-depleted stem cell transplant. These receptors all stem from a male patient younger than 18 who had a stem cell transplant for acute lymphoblastic leukemia, so the T cells may come from the graft donor.

This rearrangement joins TRBV5-1 to TRBJ2-2; 8 bases are shared with TRBD2. Germline V CDR1 and CDR2: SGHRS, YFSETQ. V gave up 3 bases and J gave up 0 bases; unmatched junction bases: 4. The CDR3 is 16 residues long. CDR3 DNA sequence: TGCGCCAGCAGCTCGCCAGCGGGAGCGAACACCGGGGAGCTGTTTTTT. The encoded protein is CASSSPAGANTGELFF.

This clonotype was seen only a few times. J is TRBJ2-7 and V is TRBV10-3; TRBD1 might be the D (6 bases). V lost 2 bases, J lost 5 bases, and 10 bases lay in between. Germline V lookup: CDR1 ENHRY, CDR2 SYGVKD. CDR3 length: 13 amino acids. The CDR3 DNA sequence: TGTGCCATCAGTGAGGGACAGTTCAACGAGCAGTACTTC. Protein product: CAISEGQFNEQYF.

Concerning this clonotype: The CDR3 does not end in the conserved phenylalanine or tryptophan, so this is likely a read error. The chain recombines TRBV4-1 with TRBJ2-5, with a possible D match to TRBD2 (5 bases). Germline lookup yields CDR1 MGHRA and CDR2 YSYEKL. The CDR3 sequence is 15 residues long. V dropped 0 bases and J dropped 2 bases, with 10 bases sitting between them. CDR3 in amino acids: CASSQEGLIQETQYL. CDR3 sequence (DNA): TGCGCCAGCAGCCAAGAAGGACTCATACAAGAGACCCAGTACTTA.

This clonotype was detected a few times. DNA of the CDR3: TGTGCCAGCAGCGTAGGGGGGGCTTGGAACATTCAGTACTTC. Translating it yields CASSVGGAWNIQYF. V and J are TRBV9 and TRBJ2-4, with D perhaps given as TRBD1 or TRBD2 (6 bases each). This CDR3 region has 14 residues. Germline assignment: CDR1 SGDLS and CDR2 YYNGEE. V was cut by 0 bases and J by 7 bases, with 11 bases left in between.

The chain uses TRBV4-1 and TRBJ2-7; 8 bases map to TRBD2. The germline V gene has CDR1 MGHRA and CDR2 YSYEKL. The CDR3 sequence is 17 residues long. J gave up 3 bases and V 0 bases, and 10 bases lay outside the gene matches. The CDR3 coding sequence is TGCGCCAGCAGCCAAGATTCCGGGACTAGGATTTTCTACGAGCAGTACTTC. Its translation is CASSQDSGTRIFYEQYF.

The chain combines TRBV10-2 with TRBJ2-7, with TRBD2 matching over 14 bases. Looked up from germline, CDR1 is WSHSY and CDR2 is SAAADI. The CDR3 loop spans 15 amino acids. V was clipped by 6 bases and J by 2 bases; unmatched bases: 3. The chain's CDR3 is CASSGLAGGAYEQYF. For the CDR3, the DNA is TGCGCCAGCAGCGGACTAGCGGGAGGAGCCTACGAGCAGTACTTC.

The V call is TRBV29-1, the J call TRBJ1-2; perhaps TRBD1 as D (5 bases). CDR3 length equals 12 residues. Between the trimmed V and J ends, which lost 6 bases and 6 bases, there was a span of 14 bases. The V gene's germline CDR1 is SQVTM and CDR2 ANQGSEA. This CDR3 reads CSVPWGYDGYTF. DNA of the CDR3: TGCAGCGTCCCATGGGGGTATGATGGCTACACCTTC.

In its sample, this clonotype was seen a few times. The chain is built from TRBV29-1 and TRBJ2-3; 11 bases fit TRBD2. Germline lookup yields CDR1 SQVTM and CDR2 ANQGSEA. V gave up 4 bases and J gave up 0 bases; unmatched junction bases: 9. This CDR3 is built from 17 residues. This chain's CDR3 is CSVVRLAGTRSTDTQYF. The CDR3 nucleotides are TGCAGCGTTGTGAGACTAGCGGGGACCCGTAGCACAGATACGCAGTATTTT.

This clonotype was recorded at least ten times. This chain joins TRBV29-1 and TRBJ2-1; D gene uncertain. Germline CDR1 reads SQVTM; CDR2 reads ANQGSEA. The CDR3 totals 12 residues. V was clipped by 8 bases and J by 3 bases, with 11 bases between them. CDR3 protein: CSTRADYNEQFF. Here the CDR3 DNA reads TGCAGCACACGGGCAGACTACAATGAGCAGTTCTTC.

The V and J genes are TRBV24-1 and TRBJ2-5, with 11 bases identical to TRBD2. The CDR3 runs to 16 residues. Per the germline V gene, CDR1 is KGHDR and CDR2 is SFDVKD. Unmatched junction bases numbered 10, after V lost 7 bases and J lost 4 bases. CDR3 region: CATSELAGAGLETQYF. As DNA, the CDR3 is TGTGCCACCAGCGAACTAGCGGGAGCCGGATTAGAGACCCAGTACTTC.

This clonotype showed up just a few times. The chain is built from TRBV20-1 and TRBJ1-5, with 7 positions matching TRBD1. Germline assignment: CDR1 DFQATT and CDR2 SNEGSKA (reference sequence). The length of the CDR3 is 15 residues. With V trimmed by 2 bases and J by 4 bases, 8 bases remained unmatched. This CDR3 reads CSARRQGAPNQPQHF. DNA of the CDR3: TGCAGTGCTAGACGACAGGGTGCCCCGAATCAGCCCCAGCATTTT.

There are many counts of this clonotype. The rearrangement uses TRBV20-1 and TRBJ2-2; no clear D. Germline assignment: CDR1 DFQATT and CDR2 SNEGSKA (reference sequence). V lost 5 bases and J lost 6, with 10 bases in between. The CDR3 is made up of 12 amino acids. CDR3 region: CSARRGSGELFF. In DNA form, the CDR3 reads TGCAGTGCTCGCCGTGGGTCCGGGGAGCTGTTTTTT.

The V gene is TRBV11-2, the J gene TRBJ2-2, with D hard to call. The ends were cut back, 2 bases at V and 8 bases at J, with 12 bases in the middle. CDR3 length equals 14 residues. Germline CDR1 SGHAT, CDR2 FQNNGV. CDR3 bases: TGTGCCAGCAGCTTAATTTTTAGCAGGGGGGAGCTGTTTTTT. Amino acid sequence: CASSLIFSRGELFF.

In this sample, this clonotype turned up a few times. The chain has TRBV5-1 and TRBJ2-3; D gene unclear. The CDR3 loop spans 12 amino acids. Trimming took off 8 bases at V and 3 bases at J, with 10 bases between the two ends. CDR1 SGHRS and CDR2 YFSETQ come from the germline V gene. This CDR3 reads CASQKGTDTQYF. The CDR3 nucleotides are TGCGCCAGTCAAAAAGGGACAGATACGCAGTATTTT.

The genes are TRBV6-1 and TRBJ2-1; 7 nucleotides align to TRBD2. V lost 7 bases and J lost 3; bases outside the gene matches: 9. Germline CDR1 reads MNHNS; CDR2 reads SASEGT. The CDR3 extends over 15 amino acids. CDR3 amino acids: CASTLLTSFYNEQFF. CDR3 DNA sequence: TGTGCCAGCACCCTCCTGACTAGCTTCTACAATGAGCAGTTCTTC.